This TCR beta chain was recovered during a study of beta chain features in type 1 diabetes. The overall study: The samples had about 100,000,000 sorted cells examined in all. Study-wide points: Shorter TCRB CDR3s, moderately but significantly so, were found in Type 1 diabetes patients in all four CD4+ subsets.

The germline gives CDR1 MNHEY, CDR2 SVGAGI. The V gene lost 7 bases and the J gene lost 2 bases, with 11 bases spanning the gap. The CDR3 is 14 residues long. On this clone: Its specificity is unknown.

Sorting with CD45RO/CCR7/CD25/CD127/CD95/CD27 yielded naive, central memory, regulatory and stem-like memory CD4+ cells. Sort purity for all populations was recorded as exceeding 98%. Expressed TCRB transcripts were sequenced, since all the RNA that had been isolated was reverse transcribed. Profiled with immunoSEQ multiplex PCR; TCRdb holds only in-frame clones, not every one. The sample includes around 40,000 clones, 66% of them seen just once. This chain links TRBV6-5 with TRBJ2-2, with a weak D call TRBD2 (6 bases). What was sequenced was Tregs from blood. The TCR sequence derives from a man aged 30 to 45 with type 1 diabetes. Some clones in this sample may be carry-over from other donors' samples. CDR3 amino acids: CASKGLRNTGELFF. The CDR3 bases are TGTGCCAGCAAGGGACTGAGAAACACCGGGGAGCTGTTTTTT.